Listed here are 20 T cell receptor beta chains from one sample, sequenced in a study of blood T cell repertoires in COVID-19. Libraries were prepared by immunoSEQ multiplex PCR; TCRdb keeps only in-frame clonotypes and omits some of them. There are around 50,000 clones in the sample; roughly 83% occur only once, and roughly 14% lies in the top ten. The sequenced material came from peripheral blood. The receptors derive from a human donor in a cohort sampled during active COVID-19.

The chain links TRBV6-5 to TRBJ1-1; a weak D match, TRBD1 (6 bases). From germline, CDR1 is MNHEY and CDR2 SVGAGI. CDR3 size: 14 residues. V was trimmed by 7 bases and J by 6 bases, leaving 18 bases between them. The CDR3 here is CASIKEGGTAEAFF. The DNA for the CDR3 is TGTGCCAGCATTAAGGAGGGGGGGACCGCTGAAGCTTTCTTT.

This sequence joins TRBV18 and TRBJ2-1; weak D call: TRBD2 (5 bases). Trimming removed 3 bases from V and 4 bases from J, with 16 bases in between. The CDR3 loop spans 16 amino acids. CDR1 is KGHSH, CDR2 LQKENI, per germline. CDR3 sequence: CASSPLSLGQYNEQFF. The CDR3 nucleotides read TGTGCCAGCTCACCGTTATCACTAGGTCAATACAATGAGCAGTTCTTC.

The rearrangement uses TRBV21-1 and TRBJ2-7; TRBD2 was called by the table and not checked on the DNA. TRBV21-1 is given as a pseudogene. The CDR3 length is 13 residues. CDR3 bases: TGTGCCACCCCTACCCTATTTCGCTACGAGCAGTACTTC. It codes for CATPTLFRYEQYF.

This chain connects TRBV5-1 to TRBJ2-1; TRBD2 agrees at 13 bases. The V and J ends lost 4 bases and 6 bases, in that order; junction bases with no gene match: 7. CDR3 size: 16 residues. Germline CDR1 SGHRS, CDR2 YFSETQ. The CDR3 is CASSNILAGGLNEQFF. For the CDR3, the DNA is TGCGCCAGCAGCAATATACTAGCGGGAGGGCTCAATGAGCAGTTCTTC.

J is TRBJ2-2 and V is TRBV7-2; TRBD1 aligns across 9 bases. Germline V lookup: CDR1 SGHTA, CDR2 FQGNSA. This CDR3 region has 17 residues. The V gene end was trimmed by 5 bases and the J gene end by 4 bases; junction bases not matched to a gene: 11. Written as DNA, the CDR3 is TGTGCCAGCAGCCCGAGCCGGGACAGGGCGTTCACCGGGGAGCTGTTTTTT. Its protein is CASSPSRDRAFTGELFF.

V gene TRBV6-6 combines with J gene TRBJ1-5; D is unresolved. The germline CDR1 and CDR2 sequences are MNHNY and SVGAGI (reference sequence). CDR3 size: 14 residues. Trimming left V 4 bases short and J 2 bases short, with 9 bases between. The CDR3 DNA sequence: TGTGCCAGCAGTTTGCAGGATGGCAATCAGCCCCAGCATTTT. Translated: CASSLQDGNQPQHF.

This rearrangement joins TRBV3-1 (or the pseudogene TRBV3-2) to TRBJ1-3; D not certain. This CDR3 has 16 amino acids. Trimming took 0 bases from V and 2 from J, leaving 11 bases between them. Germline CDR1 and CDR2: LGHDT and YNNKEL (reference sequence). This CDR3 reads CASSQDLREPGNTIYF. The DNA for the CDR3 is TGTGCCAGCAGCCAAGATCTAAGAGAACCTGGAAACACCATATATTTT.

This clone rates as medium-sized. The chain is built from TRBV9 and TRBJ2-2; D remains unclear. This CDR3 is built from 12 residues. V was trimmed by 4 bases and J by 8 bases, leaving 9 bases between them. In germline, CDR1 is SGDLS, CDR2 YYNGEE. The CDR3 spells CASSPPGGELFF. As DNA, the CDR3 is TGTGCCAGCAGCCCCCCCGGGGGGGAGCTGTTTTTT.

This chain connects TRBV12-3 or TRBV12-4 to TRBJ1-1; D is unclear. V lost 5 bases and J 3 bases, leaving 10 bases between the germline ends. The CDR3 loop spans 13 amino acids. In DNA, the CDR3 is TGTGCCAGCAGTCTAGTAGCGGACACTGAAGCTTTCTTT. Translating gives CASSLVADTEAFF.

The rearrangement uses TRBV2 and TRBJ1-2; 8 positions match TRBD1. Germline lookup yields CDR1 SNHLY and CDR2 FYNNEI. The CDR3 is made up of 15 amino acids. J gave up 3 bases and V 5 bases, and 8 bases lay outside the gene matches. CDR3: CASSKRTGTDYGYTF. For the CDR3, the DNA is TGTGCCAGCAGTAAACGGACAGGGACGGACTATGGCTACACCTTC.

The V gene is TRBV5-4, the J gene TRBJ2-5, with 14 nucleotides matching TRBD2. This CDR3 is 18 amino acids long. From germline, CDR1 is SGHNT and CDR2 YYREEE (reference sequence). With 3 bases clipped from V and 1 base from J, the junction kept 8 bases outside the gene matches. The CDR3 spells CASSSGLAGVVAQETQYF. The DNA for the CDR3 is TGTGCCAGCAGCTCGGGACTAGCGGGAGTCGTGGCCCAAGAGACCCAGTACTTC.

The chain joins TRBV27 to TRBJ2-7; 9 bases align to TRBD1. The junction had 18 bases not matched to a gene; V was cut back by 4 bases and J by 2 bases. Per the germline V gene, CDR1 is MNHEY and CDR2 is SMNVEV (reference sequence). This CDR3 spans 19 amino acids. The CDR3 DNA sequence: TGTGCCAGCAGTTCCGGGACAGGGATTGGCAACAAGGTCCCCTACGAGCAGTACTTC. Translation: CASSSGTGIGNKVPYEQYF.

This chain joins TRBV14 and TRBJ2-2, with 7 bases aligning to TRBD1. V lost 1 base, J lost 5 bases, and 1 base stayed unmatched. This CDR3 has 14 residues. Germline-derived CDR1 and CDR2 are SGHDN and FVKESK. The CDR3 DNA sequence: TGTGCCAGCAGCCAAGCCAGGGGGACCGGGGAGCTGTTTTTT. Protein: CASSQARGTGELFF.

This clone was detected only once. This rearrangement joins TRBV24-1 to TRBJ2-7; the match to TRBD1 covers 10 bases. The CDR3 spans 21 residues. Trimming took 9 bases from V and 3 from J; bases not matched to a gene: 28. Germline V CDR1 and CDR2: KGHDR, SFDVKD. For the CDR3, the DNA is TGTGCCACCCGGGAGGGACAGGGGATGCGGGGACAATTAAATTTATTCTACGAGCAGTACTTC. Protein: CATREGQGMRGQLNLFYEQYF.

The chain carries TRBV12-3 or TRBV12-4 and TRBJ1-1; D is possibly TRBD1 (5 bases). Trimming stripped 2 bases from V and 2 bases from J, with 6 bases between. This CDR3 comprises 13 residues. This chain's CDR3 is CASSLTGNTEAFF. The CDR3 DNA reads as TGTGCCAGCAGTTTAACAGGCAACACTGAAGCTTTCTTT.

This chain connects TRBV5-6 to TRBJ2-1; TRBD2 agrees at 15 bases. This CDR3 is built from 16 residues. Germline trimming cut 4 bases from V and 8 bases from J; bases unmatched to any gene: 7. CDR1 SGHDT and CDR2 YYEEEE come from the germline V gene. CDR3 amino acids: CASSDWTSGRVYEQFF. The CDR3 bases are TGTGCCAGCAGCGACTGGACTAGCGGGAGGGTATATGAGCAGTTCTTC.

The chain recombines TRBV6-5 with TRBJ2-1; a weak D match, TRBD2 (6 bases). V was pared by 7 bases and J by 5 bases, with 12 bases between. Looked up from germline, CDR1 is MNHEY and CDR2 is SVGAGI. This CDR3 spans 13 amino acids. The DNA of the CDR3 is TGTGCCAGCACCAGGTCGGGAGACAATGAGCAGTTCTTC. Residues: CASTRSGDNEQFF.

This chain joins TRBV3-1 (or the pseudogene TRBV3-2) and TRBJ1-3; possibly TRBD1 for D (6 bases). With 2 bases removed from V and 1 base from J, the gap between germline ends came to 12 bases. CDR1 and CDR2 from the germline V gene are LGHDT and YNNKEL (reference sequence). There are 16 residues in the CDR3. The CDR3 DNA reads as TGTGCCAGCAGCCAAATGCCACAGGGATCTGGAAACACCATATATTTT. Translated, it gives CASSQMPQGSGNTIYF.

The rearrangement joins TRBV7-2 to TRBJ2-1; 8 bases agree with TRBD2. Germline V gene sequence: CDR1 SGHTA, CDR2 FQGNSA. The CDR3 has 15 amino acids. V lost 4 bases to trimming and J lost 3 bases; unmatched junction nucleotides: 5. CDR3 nucleotides: TGTGCCAGCAGCTCGGGGGGGGCCCTCTACAATGAGCAGTTCTTC. This translates into CASSSGGALYNEQFF.

J is TRBJ2-3 and V is TRBV25-1; weak D call: TRBD2 (5 bases). The CDR3 consists of 15 residues. CDR1 and CDR2 (germline): MGHDK, SYGVNS. V gave up 6 bases and J gave up 2 bases, with 15 bases separating them. The CDR3 coding sequence is TGTGCCAGCAGGAGGTCAGCGGATTCCACAGATACGCAGTATTTT. Translation gives CASRRSADSTDTQYF.